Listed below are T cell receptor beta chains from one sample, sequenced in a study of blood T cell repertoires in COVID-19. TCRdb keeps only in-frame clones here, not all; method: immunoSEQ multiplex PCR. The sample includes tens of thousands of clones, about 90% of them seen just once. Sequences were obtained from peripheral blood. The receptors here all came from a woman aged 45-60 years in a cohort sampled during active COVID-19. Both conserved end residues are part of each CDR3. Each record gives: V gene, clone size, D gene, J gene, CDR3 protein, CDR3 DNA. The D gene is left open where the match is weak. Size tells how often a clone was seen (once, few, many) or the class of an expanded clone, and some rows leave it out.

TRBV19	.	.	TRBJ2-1	CASSIAGNEQFF	TGTGCCAGTAGTATTGCGGGCAATGAGCAGTTCTTC
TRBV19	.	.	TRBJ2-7	CASRMRADSYEQYF	TGTGCCAGTAGGATGAGAGCCGACTCCTACGAGCAGTACTTC
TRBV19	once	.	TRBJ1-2	CASSMKGKGGGYTF	TGTGCCAGTAGTATGAAGGGGAAGGGCGGTGGCTACACCTTC
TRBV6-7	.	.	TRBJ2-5	CASSYEAGLETQYF	TGTGCCAGCAGTTACGAAGCAGGGTTAGAGACCCAGTACTTC
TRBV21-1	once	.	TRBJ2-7	CASSNDEQYF	TGTGCCAGCAGCAACGACGAGCAGTACTTC
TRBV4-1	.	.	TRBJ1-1	CASSYGGTEAFF	TGCGCCAGCAGCTACGGCGGCACTGAAGCTTTCTTT
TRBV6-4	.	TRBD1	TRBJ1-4	CASSTRTGDEKLFF	TGTGCCAGCAGTACCCGGACAGGGGATGAAAAACTGTTTTTT
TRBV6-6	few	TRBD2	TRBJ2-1	CASSYSGTSGYNEQFF	TGTGCCAGCAGTTACTCCGGGACTAGCGGGTACAATGAGCAGTTCTTC
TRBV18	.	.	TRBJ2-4	CASSPTMGQAGIQYF	TGTGCCAGCTCACCCACCATGGGGCAGGCAGGCATTCAGTACTTC
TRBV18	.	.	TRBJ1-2	CASSPGYRADNYGYTF	TGTGCCAGCTCACCAGGGTACAGGGCCGATAACTATGGCTACACCTTC
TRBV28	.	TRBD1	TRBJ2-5	CASSPRGQGNMETQYF	TGTGCCAGCAGTCCACGGGGACAGGGAAATATGGAGACCCAGTACTTC
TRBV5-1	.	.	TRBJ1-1	CASSLLTGDTEAFF	TGCGCCAGCAGCTTGCTTACGGGGGACACTGAAGCTTTCTTT
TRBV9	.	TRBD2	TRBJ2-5	CASSGGALAGETQYF	TGTGCCAGCAGCGGCGGGGCCCTAGCGGGTGAGACCCAGTACTTC
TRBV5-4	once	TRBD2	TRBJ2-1	CASSVLRSGGYNEQFF	TGTGCCAGCAGCGTACTCCGAAGCGGGGGCTACAATGAGCAGTTCTTC
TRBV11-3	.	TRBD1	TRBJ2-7	CASSSGTGAYEQYF	TGTGCCAGCAGCTCGGGGACAGGGGCCTACGAGCAGTACTTC
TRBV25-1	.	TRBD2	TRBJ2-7	CASTGRGHEQYF	TGTGCCAGCACCGGGAGGGGACACGAGCAGTACTTC
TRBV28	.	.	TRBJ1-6	CASSLSGQGRDSYNSPLHF	TGTGCCAGCAGTTTATCTGGGCAGGGCAGGGATTCCTATAATTCACCCCTCCACTTT
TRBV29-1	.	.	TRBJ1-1	CSFRGREGTEAFF	TGCAGCTTTCGGGGGAGGGAAGGCACTGAAGCTTTCTTT
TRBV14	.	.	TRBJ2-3	CASSLAGTDTQYF	TGTGCCAGCAGCCTGGCGGGCACAGATACGCAGTATTTT
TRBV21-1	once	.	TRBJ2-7	CASRNTGEKAIWSYEQYF	TGTGCCAGTAGGAATACAGGGGAGAAAGCTATTTGGTCCTACGAGCAGTACTTC
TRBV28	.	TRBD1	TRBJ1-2	CASSTNSGTGWHDYGYTF	TGTGCCAGCAGTACTAACTCCGGGACAGGCTGGCATGACTATGGCTACACCTTC
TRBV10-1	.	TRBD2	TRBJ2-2	CASSEPQDAQREGEHRGAVF	TGCGCCAGCAGTGAGCCCCAGGACGCCCAACGGGAGGGTGAACACCGGGGAGCTGTTTTT
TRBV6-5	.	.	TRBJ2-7	CASSYSTGAQVREQYF	TGTGCCAGCAGTTACTCGACTGGGGCGCAGGTCCGCGAGCAGTACTTC
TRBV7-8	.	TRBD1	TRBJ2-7	CASSLIFGQASYEQYF	TGTGCCAGCAGCTTAATCTTCGGACAGGCTTCCTACGAGCAGTACTTC
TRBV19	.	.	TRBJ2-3	CASRSGSTDTQYF	TGTGCCAGTAGAAGCGGGTCGACAGATACGCAGTATTTT
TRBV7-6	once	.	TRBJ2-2	CASSPMRTLGELFF	TGTGCCAGCAGCCCGATGCGAACCCTCGGGGAGCTGTTTTTT
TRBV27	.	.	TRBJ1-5	CASSSPDRESNQPQHF	TGTGCCAGCAGTTCCCCGGACAGAGAAAGCAATCAGCCCCAGCATTTT
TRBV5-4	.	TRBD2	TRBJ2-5	CASSRSGSKGETQYF	TGTGCCAGCAGCCGTAGCGGGAGTAAAGGCGAGACCCAGTACTTC
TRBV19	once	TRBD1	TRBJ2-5	CASSGWTGVAETQYF	TGTGCCAGTAGCGGTTGGACAGGGGTCGCGGAGACCCAGTACTTC
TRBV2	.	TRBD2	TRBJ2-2	CASSGTSNLGELFF	TGTGCCAGCTCCGGGACTAGCAATCTCGGGGAGCTGTTTTTT
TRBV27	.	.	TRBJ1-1	CASSLKGLNTEAFF	TGTGCCAGCAGTTTGAAGGGGTTGAACACTGAAGCTTTCTTT
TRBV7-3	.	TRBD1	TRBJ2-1	CASSRDRGHNEQFF	TGTGCCAGCTCCCGGGACAGGGGCCATAATGAGCAGTTCTTC
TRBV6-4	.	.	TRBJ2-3	CASSEETRGPSTDTQYF	TGTGCCAGCAGTGAGGAGACTAGAGGCCCTAGCACAGATACGCAGTATTTT
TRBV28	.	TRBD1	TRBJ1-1	CASSLQGTEAFF	TGTGCCAGCAGTCTACAGGGGACTGAAGCTTTCTTT
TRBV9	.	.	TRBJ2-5	CASSPRPWTAQETQYF	TGTGCCAGCAGCCCCCGCCCCTGGACAGCCCAAGAGACCCAGTACTTC
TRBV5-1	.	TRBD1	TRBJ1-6	CASSLDSGQAKNSPLHF	TGCGCCAGCAGCTTGGATTCCGGACAGGCGAAGAATTCACCCCTCCACTTT
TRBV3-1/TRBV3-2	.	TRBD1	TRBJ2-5	CASSQGPGGWQYF	TGTGCCAGCAGCCAAGGGCCAGGGGGTTGGCAGTACTTC
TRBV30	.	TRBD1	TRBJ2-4	CAWHLGTGDIQYF	TGTGCCTGGCACCTTGGGACAGGGGACATTCAGTACTTC
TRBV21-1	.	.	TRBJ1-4	CASFLDRVETNEKLFF	TGTGCCAGCTTCCTAGACAGGGTCGAGACTAATGAAAAACTGTTTTTT
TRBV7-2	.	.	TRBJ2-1	CASRDKLGVEQFF	TGTGCCAGCAGGGACAAATTGGGCGTTGAGCAGTTCTTC
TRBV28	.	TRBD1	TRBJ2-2	CASSLRGDRGNTGELFF	TGTGCCAGCAGTTTAAGGGGGGACAGGGGGAACACCGGGGAGCTGTTTTTT
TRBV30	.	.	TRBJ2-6	CAWDSLPSGANVLTF	TGTGCCTGGGACAGTCTACCATCTGGGGCCAACGTCCTGACTTTC
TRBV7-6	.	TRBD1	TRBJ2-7	CASSPGQESSYEQYF	TGTGCCAGCAGCCCGGGACAGGAAAGCTCCTACGAGCAGTACTTC
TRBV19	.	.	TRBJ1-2	CALPGGGGYTF	TGTGCTCTACCGGGGGGAGGTGGCTACACCTTC
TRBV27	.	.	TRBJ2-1	CASGDRIYNEQFF	TGTGCCAGCGGAGACAGGATCTACAATGAGCAGTTCTTC
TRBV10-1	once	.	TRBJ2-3	CASSRDFSTDTQYF	TGCGCCAGCAGCCGGGACTTTAGCACAGATACGCAGTATTTT
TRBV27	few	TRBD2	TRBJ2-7	CASSPSQGLVYYEQYF	TGTGCCAGCAGCCCCTCCCAAGGACTAGTTTACTACGAGCAGTACTTC
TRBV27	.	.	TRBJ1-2	CASSQPQPSYYGYTF	TGTGCCAGCAGTCAACCACAGCCATCTTACTATGGCTACACCTTC
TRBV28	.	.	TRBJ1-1	CASEGHENTEAFF	TGTGCCAGCGAGGGACATGAGAACACTGAAGCTTTCTTT
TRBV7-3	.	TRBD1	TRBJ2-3	CASSVQGATDTQYF	TGTGCCAGCAGCGTACAGGGGGCAACAGATACGCAGTATTTT
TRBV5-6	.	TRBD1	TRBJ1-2	CASSLDPGTGVGYTF	TGTGCCAGCAGCTTGGATCCCGGGACAGGGGTTGGCTACACCTTC
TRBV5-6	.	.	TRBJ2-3	CASRRWGVPDTQYF	TGTGCCAGCAGACGTTGGGGGGTTCCAGATACGCAGTATTTT
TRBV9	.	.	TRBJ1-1	CASSSTGRTMNTEAFF	TGTGCCAGCAGCTCCACCGGGAGGACCATGAACACTGAAGCTTTCTTT
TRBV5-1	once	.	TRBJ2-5	CASTFGHQASQETQYF	TGCGCCAGCACCTTTGGGCACCAGGCCTCCCAAGAGACCCAGTACTTC
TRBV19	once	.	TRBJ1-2	CASSTGGAGGYGYTF	TGTGCCAGTAGTACAGGAGGGGCAGGTGGCTACGGCTACACCTTC
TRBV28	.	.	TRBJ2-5	CASSPETVETQYF	TGTGCCAGCAGTCCGGAGACGGTAGAGACCCAGTACTTC
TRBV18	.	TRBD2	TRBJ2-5	CASSPRMTSGSQETQYF	TGTGCCAGCTCACCAAGAATGACTAGCGGGTCCCAAGAGACCCAGTACTTC
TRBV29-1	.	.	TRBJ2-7	CSVAQATYEQYF	TGCAGCGTTGCACAGGCGACCTACGAGCAGTACTTC
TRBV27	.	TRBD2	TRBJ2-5	CASSPSLAGMRSQETQYF	TGTGCCAGCAGCCCTTCACTAGCGGGAATGAGGTCCCAAGAGACCCAGTACTTC
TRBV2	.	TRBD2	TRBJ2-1	CASSDFLAVGEQFF	TGTGCCAGCAGTGACTTCCTAGCGGTCGGTGAGCAGTTCTTC